This TCR beta chain was found in a study of T cells expressing NK-cell markers. TCRdb re-called the 5' RACE reads and shows each CDR3 protein once, DNA omitted. Here the sample table reports about 21,000 distinct CDR3 sequences. Study conclusions and caveats: Of the CD8+ T cell pool in 5 to 7 donors, roughly 1.0-8% was accounted for by dominant NKG2C+ clonotypes.

The germline V gene has CDR1 DFQATT and CDR2 SNEGSKA (reference sequence). The CDR3 is made up of 14 amino acids. As for this clonotype: Its target is unknown.

The clonotype was recovered from a man between 18 and 69 years old in good health. The sample taken for sequencing was blood T cells: a sorted CD56 or NKG2C T cell subset, CD4+ or CD8+ T cells, or bulk PBMC T cells (not recorded which). V usage is TRBV20-1 and J usage is TRBJ2-7; the D call from TCRdb, TRBD1, cannot be confirmed without DNA. CDR3 region: CSARDRGPAGEQYF.